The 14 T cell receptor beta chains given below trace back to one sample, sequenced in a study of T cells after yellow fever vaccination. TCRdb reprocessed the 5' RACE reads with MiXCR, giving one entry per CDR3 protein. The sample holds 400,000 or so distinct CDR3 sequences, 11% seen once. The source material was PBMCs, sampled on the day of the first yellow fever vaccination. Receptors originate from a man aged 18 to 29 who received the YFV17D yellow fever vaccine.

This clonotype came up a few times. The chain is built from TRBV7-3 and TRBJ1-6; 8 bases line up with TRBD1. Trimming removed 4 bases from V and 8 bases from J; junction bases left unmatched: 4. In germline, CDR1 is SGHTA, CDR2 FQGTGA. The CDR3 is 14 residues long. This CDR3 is CASSSRGRDSPLHF. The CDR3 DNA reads TGTGCCAGCAGCTCCAGGGGGCGCGATTCACCCCTCCACTTT.

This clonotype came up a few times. CDR3 sequence: CASSLEIINEQFF. The CDR3 DNA follows: TGTGCCAGCAGCTTGGAGATAATCAATGAGCAGTTCTTC. The chain couples TRBV5-6 to TRBJ2-1; no firm D call. CDR1 and CDR2 (germline): SGHDT, YYEEEE. Trimming left V 0 bases short and J 6 bases short, with 7 bases between. The CDR3 is 13 amino acids.

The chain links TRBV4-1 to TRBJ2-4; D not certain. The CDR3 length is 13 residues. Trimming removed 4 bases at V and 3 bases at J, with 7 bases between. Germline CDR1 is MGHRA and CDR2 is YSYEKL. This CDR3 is CASSPEGKNIQYF. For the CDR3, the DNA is TGCGCCAGCAGCCCAGAAGGCAAAAACATTCAGTACTTC.

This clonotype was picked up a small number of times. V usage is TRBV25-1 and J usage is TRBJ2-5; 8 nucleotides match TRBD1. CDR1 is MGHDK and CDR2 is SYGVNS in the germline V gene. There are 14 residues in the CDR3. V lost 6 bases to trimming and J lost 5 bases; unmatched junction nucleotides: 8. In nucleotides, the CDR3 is TGTGCCAGCAGAGATGACAGGGGCCGGGAGACCCAGTACTTC. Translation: CASRDDRGRETQYF.

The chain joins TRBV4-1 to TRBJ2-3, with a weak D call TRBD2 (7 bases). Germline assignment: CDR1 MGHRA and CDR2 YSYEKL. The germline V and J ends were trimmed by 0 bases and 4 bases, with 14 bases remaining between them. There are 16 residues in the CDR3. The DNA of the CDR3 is TGCGCCAGCAGCCAAGAAGGGGGGGCCGGGTCAGATACGCAGTATTTT. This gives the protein CASSQEGGAGSDTQYF.

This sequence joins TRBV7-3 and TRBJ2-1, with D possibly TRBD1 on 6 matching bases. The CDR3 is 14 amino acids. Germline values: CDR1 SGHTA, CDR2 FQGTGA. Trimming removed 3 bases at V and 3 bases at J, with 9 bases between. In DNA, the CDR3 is TGTGCCAGCAGCTTTTCGGACAGCTACAATGAGCAGTTCTTC. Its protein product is CASSFSDSYNEQFF.

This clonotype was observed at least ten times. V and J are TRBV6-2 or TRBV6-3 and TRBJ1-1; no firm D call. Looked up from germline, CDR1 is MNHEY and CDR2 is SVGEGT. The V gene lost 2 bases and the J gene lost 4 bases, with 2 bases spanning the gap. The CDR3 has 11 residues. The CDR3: CASSYGTEAFF. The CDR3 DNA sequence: TGTGCCAGCAGTTACGGCACTGAAGCTTTCTTT.

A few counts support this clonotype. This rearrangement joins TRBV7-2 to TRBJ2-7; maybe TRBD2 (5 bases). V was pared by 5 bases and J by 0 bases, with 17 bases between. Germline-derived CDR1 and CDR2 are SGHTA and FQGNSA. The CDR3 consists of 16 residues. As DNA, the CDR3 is TGTGCCAGCAGCATGCGTCACGGACTGAGCTCCTACGAGCAGTACTTC. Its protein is CASSMRHGLSSYEQYF.

The CDR3 nucleotides are TGTGCCAGCAGTCTCCCCCGATCTGGGGCCAACGTCCTGACTTTC. Encoded protein: CASSLPRSGANVLTF. The chain joins TRBV6-2 or TRBV6-3 to TRBJ2-6; D is uncertain. This CDR3 has 15 residues. Looked up from germline, CDR1 is MNHEY and CDR2 is SVGEGT. V was trimmed by 5 bases and J by 1 base, leaving 9 bases between them.

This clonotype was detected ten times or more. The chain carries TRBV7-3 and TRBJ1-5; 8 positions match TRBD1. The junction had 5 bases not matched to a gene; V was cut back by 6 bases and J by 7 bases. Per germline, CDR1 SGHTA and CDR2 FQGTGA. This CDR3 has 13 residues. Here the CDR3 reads CASSLTGDQPQHF. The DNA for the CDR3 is TGTGCCAGCAGTTTGACAGGGGACCAGCCCCAGCATTTT.

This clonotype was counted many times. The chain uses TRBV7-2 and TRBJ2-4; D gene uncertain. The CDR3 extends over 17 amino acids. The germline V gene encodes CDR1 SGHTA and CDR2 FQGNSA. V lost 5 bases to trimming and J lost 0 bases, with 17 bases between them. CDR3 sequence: CASSLRQSGVAKNIQYF. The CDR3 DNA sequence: TGTGCCAGCAGCCTACGGCAGTCGGGTGTAGCCAAAAACATTCAGTACTTC.

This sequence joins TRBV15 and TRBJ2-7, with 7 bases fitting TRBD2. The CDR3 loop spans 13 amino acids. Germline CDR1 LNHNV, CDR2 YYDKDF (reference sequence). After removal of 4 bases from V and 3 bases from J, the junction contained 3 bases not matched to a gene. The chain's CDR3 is CATSNSGLYEQYF. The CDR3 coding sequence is TGTGCCACCAGCAATAGCGGGCTCTACGAGCAGTACTTC.

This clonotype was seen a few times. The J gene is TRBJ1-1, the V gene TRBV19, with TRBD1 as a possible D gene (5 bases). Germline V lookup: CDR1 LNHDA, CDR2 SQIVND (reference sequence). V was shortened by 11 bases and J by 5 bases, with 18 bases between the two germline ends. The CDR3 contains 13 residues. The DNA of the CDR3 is TGTGCCTCGAATCAGATTAGGGGAACTGAAGCTTTCTTT. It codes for CASNQIRGTEAFF.

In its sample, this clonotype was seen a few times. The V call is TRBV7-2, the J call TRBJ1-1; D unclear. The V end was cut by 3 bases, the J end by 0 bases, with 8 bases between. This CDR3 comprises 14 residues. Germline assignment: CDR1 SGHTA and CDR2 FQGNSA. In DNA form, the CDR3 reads TGTGCCAGCAGCTTGTACACTATGAACACTGAAGCTTTCTTT. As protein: CASSLYTMNTEAFF.